Detailed here is one T cell receptor (beta chain). Its antigen is as yet unknown. The data belong to a study of T cells in Graves' hyperthyroidism and ophthalmopathy. Findings and caveats of the study: Before onset, by a median of approximately 5.9 months, the model predicted ophthalmopathy.

The study left out patients who had uncontrolled infection, other autoimmune disease, pregnancy or lactation. Diagnostic decisions used clinical symptoms, serum thyroxine and TRAb, thyroid ultrasound and orbital computed tomography. PBMCs stemmed from more than 7.5 ml fresh peripheral blood. The V gene end was trimmed by 11 bases and the J gene end by 1 base; junction bases not matched to a gene: 7. Per germline, CDR1 MNHEY and CDR2 SMNVEV (reference sequence). The CDR3 sequence is 14 residues long. Amplified TCR beta CDR3 regions derived from RNA transcripts. Initially, a first-round RT-PCR of the TCR CDR3 employed the HTBI primer set. TCRdb called the multiplex PCR reads again in MiXCR, with one record for every CDR3 protein. The sample yields hundreds of thousands of distinct CDR3 sequences, more than 14% seen once.

This rearrangement joins TRBV27 to TRBJ2-3; 9 nucleotides line up with TRBD1. Sequencing was carried out using blood. This TCR was sampled from a woman aged 45-65 years with Graves' ophthalmopathy. The CDR3 is CACGYRGRTDTQYF. The CDR3 region has the DNA TGTGCCTGCGGTTACAGGGGGCGCACAGATACGCAGTATTTT.